The present T cell receptor (beta chain) was sequenced within a study of molecular identifiers for immune sequencing clone quantification. Broader study findings: The share of molecules held by clones above 20 RNA copies was over 97% in effector cells and under 1% in naive cells. Spiked Jurkat TCR RNA equivalent to one cell was reportedly detectable in one million naive cells.

Via MiXCR, TCRdb re-called the PCR reads, giving one row per CDR3 protein. The sample has under 600,000 distinct CDR3 sequences, 25% seen once; the top ten hold approximately 0.8%. The CDR3 is 13 residues long. Per germline, CDR1 MNHEY and CDR2 SVGAGI. V lost 6 bases and J 2 bases, leaving 11 bases between the germline ends. Comments on this clonotype: What it binds is not known.

It was from about 21,000 to 970,000 sorted cells, with 10%, 30% or 50% RNA, that naive CD8 libraries came. Naive CD8 T cells, phenotype CD8+CD4-CCR7+CD45RA+, were sorted. What was sequenced was naive CD8+ T cells from blood, with Jurkat cell RNA spiked in. Subset meaning: FACS-sorted CD8+CD4-CCR7+CD45RA+ naive T cells. This TCR was sampled from a human donor in good health. Some libraries in this study had Jurkat cell RNA spiked in. The rearrangement uses TRBV6-5 and TRBJ2-7; the D gene is possibly TRBD2 (6 bases). CDR3 nucleotide sequence: TGTGCCAGCAGATCCGGGACTCCCTACGAGCAGTACTTC. Protein sequence: CASRSGTPYEQYF.